What follows are 6 T cell receptor beta chains derived from one specimen sequenced in a study of cytomegalovirus exposure and HLA in healthy donors. Both 60 Vbeta primers and 13 Jbeta primers went into the PCR. Generated by immunoSEQ multiplex PCR, the TCRdb table keeps only in-frame clones and is missing some. With about 160,000 clones in the sample, the ten largest clones hold approximately 2%. The sequencing input was PBMCs. The source is a man aged 25 to 45 in good health and CMV-seronegative.

The CDR3 DNA is TGTGCCAGCAGTAACACCTTCGGACAGGCACGTCGCTACACCTTC. Amino acid sequence: CASSNTFGQARRYTF. The V call is TRBV6-5, the J call TRBJ1-2; 7 bases fit TRBD1. The CDR3 spans 15 residues. J lost 9 bases, V lost 5 bases, and 15 bases had no gene match. The germline V gene has CDR1 MNHEY and CDR2 SVGAGI.

The J gene is TRBJ1-1, the V gene TRBV27, with D perhaps TRBD1 (5 bases). V lost 2 bases to trimming and J lost 1 base, with 8 bases between them. Looked up from germline, CDR1 is MNHEY and CDR2 is SMNVEV (reference sequence). The length of the CDR3 is 14 residues. The CDR3 region has the DNA TGTGCCAGCAGTTTACTGGACACGAACACTGAAGCTTTCTTT. Amino acids: CASSLLDTNTEAFF.

The chain combines TRBV18 with TRBJ2-3, with 9 bases matching TRBD1. The CDR3 runs 14 residues. V was pared by 4 bases and J by 6 bases, with 5 bases of the junction left unmatched. CDR1 KGHSH and CDR2 LQKENI come from the germline V gene. CDR3 coding DNA: TGTGCCAGCTCACGTACAGGGGGCAGGGATACGCAGTATTTT. Its translation is CASSRTGGRDTQYF.

The chain has TRBV5-1 and TRBJ2-5; D is perhaps TRBD1 (6 bases). V was cut by 0 bases and J by 2 bases, with 14 bases left in between. The germline V gene encodes CDR1 SGHRS and CDR2 YFSETQ. This CDR3 spans 16 amino acids. This CDR3 reads CASSLALGQKQETQYF. In nucleotides, the CDR3 is TGCGCCAGCAGCTTGGCCCTAGGACAGAAACAAGAGACCCAGTACTTC.

The genes are TRBV27 and TRBJ2-2, with no clear D. Germline CDR1 MNHEY, CDR2 SMNVEV (reference sequence). V was pared by 7 bases and J by 6 bases, with 18 bases between. The CDR3 length is 15 residues. The CDR3: CASTLRHSVPGELFF. CDR3 nucleotides: TGTGCCAGCACTTTGCGACACTCAGTCCCCGGGGAGCTGTTTTTT.

This sequence joins TRBV5-6 and TRBJ1-1, with a weak D call TRBD1 (5 bases). Trimming stripped 3 bases from V and 4 bases from J, with 13 bases between. The CDR3 covers 14 residues. The germline CDR1 and CDR2 sequences are SGHDT and YYEEEE. The CDR3 sequence: CASSSRQYSTEAFF. In DNA, the CDR3 is TGTGCCAGCAGCTCAAGACAGTATAGCACTGAAGCTTTCTTT.